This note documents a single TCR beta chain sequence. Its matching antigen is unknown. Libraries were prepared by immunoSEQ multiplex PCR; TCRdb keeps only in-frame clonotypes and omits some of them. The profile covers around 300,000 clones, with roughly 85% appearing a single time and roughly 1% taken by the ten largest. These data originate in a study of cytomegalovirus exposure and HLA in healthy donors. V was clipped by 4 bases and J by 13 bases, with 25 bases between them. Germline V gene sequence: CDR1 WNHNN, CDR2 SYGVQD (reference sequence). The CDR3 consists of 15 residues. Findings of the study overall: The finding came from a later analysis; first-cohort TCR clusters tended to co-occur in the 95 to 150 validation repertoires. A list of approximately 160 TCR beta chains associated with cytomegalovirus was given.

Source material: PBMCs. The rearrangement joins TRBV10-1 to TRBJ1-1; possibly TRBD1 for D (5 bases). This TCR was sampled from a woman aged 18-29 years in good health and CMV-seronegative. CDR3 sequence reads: CASSAGGDPRSDDFF. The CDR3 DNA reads TGCGCCAGCAGTGCGGGGGGTGACCCTAGGTCGGATGATTTCTTT.